This is a list of T cell receptor beta chains from one sample in a study of shared T cell receptors in the human thymus. The method was immunoSEQ multiplex PCR; TCRdb's version includes in-frame clones alone and lacks a portion of them. The repertoire holds about 710,000 clones, around 87% seen once, with about 0.0094% in the top ten. The data were also submitted as part of a second study, on human thymus T cells.

The sequenced material came from thymocytes. Receptor source: a boy younger than two with a congenital heart defect. Each CDR3 is given with its conserved first and last residue. A D gene is named only where the DNA matches it firmly. Clone size is not always given. Where it is, it says once, few, many or a class for expanded clones.

v_gene	j_gene	abundance	d_gene	CDR3nt	CDR3aa
TRBV5-6	TRBJ2-7	.	TRBD1	TGTGCCAGCAGCTACAGGGGGTACGAGCAGTACTTC	CASSYRGYEQYF
TRBV28	TRBJ2-1	.	TRBD1	TGTGCCAGCAGTTACGAAGCAGAACAGGGGGTAAAGGAGCAGTTCTTC	CASSYEAEQGVKEQFF
TRBV19	TRBJ1-1	once	.	TGTGCCAGTAGGCCCCTCGGACTTAACACTGAAGCTTTCTTT	CASRPLGLNTEAFF
TRBV5-1	TRBJ2-1	.	.	TGCGCCAGCAGCTTGGGAGGACTTAGCGCGACTCCTCAAAATGAGCAGTTCTTC	CASSLGGLSATPQNEQFF
TRBV5-4	TRBJ2-1	.	.	TGTGCCAGCAGCTTGGAGAGTAGCAGTGAGCAGTTCTTC	CASSLESSSEQFF
TRBV27	TRBJ2-1	.	.	TGTGCCAGCAAGCTGAAGCGGCACCACAATGAGCAGTTCTTC	CASKLKRHHNEQFF
TRBV7-2	TRBJ2-5	.	TRBD2	TGTGCCAGCAGTTTCAATAGCGGGGGGGCCACAGAGACCCAGTACTTC	CASSFNSGGATETQYF
TRBV10-3	TRBJ2-1	.	.	TGTGCCATCAGTCTTGGAGGTTGGGGAAATTGGGCAAATGAGCAGTTCTTC	CAISLGGWGNWANEQFF
TRBV4-3	TRBJ2-3	.	.	TGCGCCAGCAGCCAAACGGAGGGGGACTACCCGACAGATACGCAGTATTTT	CASSQTEGDYPTDTQYF
TRBV4-1	TRBJ1-1	.	TRBD1	TGCGCCAGCAGCCAAGTCCTCGGGACAGGGCGAGTTTTGGACACTGAAGCTTTCTTT	CASSQVLGTGRVLDTEAFF
TRBV27	TRBJ1-2	once	TRBD1	TGTGCCAGCAGTCCGGGGACAGATCGCTATGGCTACACCTTC	CASSPGTDRYGYTF
TRBV2	TRBJ2-1	.	.	TGTGCCAGCGGAGGCGGGATCGCCAATGAGCAGTTCTTC	CASGGGIANEQFF